These T cell receptor beta chains were read from a single sample in a study of early T cells in non-severe SARS-CoV-2 infection. Using its own MiXCR run on the 5' RACE reads, TCRdb lists one record per CDR3 protein. The sample lists roughly 56,000 distinct CDR3 sequences; 7.5% to 9.5% were seen once. The sample comprised whole blood. All receptors come from an adult who was a healthcare worker with PCR-confirmed SARS-CoV-2 infection or an uninfected control (not recorded which). CDR3s include the opening cysteine and the closing phenylalanine or tryptophan. The D gene is left open where the match is weak. Clone size is given for some rows only: seen once, a few or many times, or a class if the clone is expanded.

j_call clone_size d_call v_call cdr3_length cdr3_nt cdr3_aa
TRBJ2-3 few TRBD2 TRBV11-2 16 TGTGCCAGCAGCCCGATAGCGGGGCCAAGCACAGATACGCAGTATTTT CASSPIAGPSTDTQYF
TRBJ2-6 NA NA TRBV5-1 16 TGCGCCAGCAGCTACTTGGGACAACCTGGGGCCAACGTCCTGACTTTC CASSYLGQPGANVLTF
TRBJ1-6 many TRBD1 TRBV20-1 15 TGCAGTGCTCCCACGACAGGGACTAATAATTCACCCCTCCACTTT CSAPTTGTNNSPLHF
TRBJ2-7 NA NA TRBV18 13 TGTGCCAGCTCGCCGATCGGCTCCTACGAGCAGTACTTC CASSPIGSYEQYF
TRBJ1-3 many NA TRBV20-1 12 TGCAGTGCGTCCAATCAAAGAGGACTAATATATTTT CSASNQRGLIYF
TRBJ1-4 NA NA TRBV18 14 TGTGCCAGCTCACACGGTAGCACTAATGAAAAACTGTTTTTT CASSHGSTNEKLFF
TRBJ2-1 many NA TRBV29-1 12 TGCAGCGTCGCCAGGGGGGCCGATGAGCAGTTCTTC CSVARGADEQFF
TRBJ2-3 many TRBD2 TRBV7-8 15 TGTGCCAGCAGCTATAGGTCTAGCGGGGCAGATACGCAGTATTTT CASSYRSSGADTQYF
TRBJ2-1 few NA TRBV20-1 12 TGCAGTGCCCCGGCCTTGAACAATGAGCAGTTCTTC CSAPALNNEQFF
TRBJ2-5 NA TRBD2 TRBV11-2 15 TGTGCCAGCAGCTTCGGCGGGGGAGGGCAAGAGACCCAGTACTTC CASSFGGGGQETQYF
TRBJ2-7 few TRBD1 TRBV11-2 15 TGTGCCAGCAGCTTCTTTACGGGACAGCCCCTCGAGCAGTACTTC CASSFFTGQPLEQYF
TRBJ2-7 few NA TRBV5-1 13 TGCGCCAGCAGCCGAGGACAACCCTACGAGCAGTACTTC CASSRGQPYEQYF
TRBJ2-2 few TRBD2 TRBV6-6 18 TGTGCCAGCATCCTTCGTGGGCTAGCGGCCTACTACACCGGGGAGCTGTTTTTT CASILRGLAAYYTGELFF
TRBJ2-2 NA NA TRBV7-2 16 TGTGTCAGCAGCCCTAAGGGGAGGAGGAACACCGGGGAGCTGTTTTTT CVSSPKGRRNTGELFF
TRBJ2-7 NA NA TRBV10-3 13 TGTGCCATCAGTGAACAGACCTCCTACGAGCAGTACTTC CAISEQTSYEQYF
TRBJ1-5 many NA TRBV29-1 13 TGCAGCGTTGGACAGAGCCTTAATCAGCCCCAGCATTTT CSVGQSLNQPQHF
TRBJ2-2 NA TRBD1 TRBV5-6 16 TGTGCCAGCAGCAATACAGGGGGCGTCCACACCGGGGAGCTGTTTTTT CASSNTGGVHTGELFF
TRBJ2-7 few NA TRBV3-1 15 TGTGCCAGCAGCCTATCCACGGGAGCGTCCTACGAGCAGTACTTC CASSLSTGASYEQYF
TRBJ1-5 NA NA TRBV19 15 TGTGCCAGTAGTATAGGCAGGGGCCGCAATCAGCCCCAGCATTTT CASSIGRGRNQPQHF
TRBJ1-2 few NA TRBV18 14 TGTGCCAGCTCACCTCAACAGGGAAACTATGGCTACACCTTC CASSPQQGNYGYTF
TRBJ2-3 NA NA TRBV5-5 17 TGTGCCAGCAGCTTGGGACTGACTCAAGGGGGTACAGATACGCAGTATTTT CASSLGLTQGGTDTQYF
TRBJ2-3 many TRBD2 TRBV7-6 16 TGTGCCAGCAGCAGGAGTGCGGGGGGGGCGGCAGATACGCAGTATTTT CASSRSAGGAADTQYF
TRBJ1-1 few NA TRBV5-1 13 TGCGCCAGCAGCGTGTTTGGCGACACTGAAGCTTTCTTT CASSVFGDTEAFF
TRBJ2-3 NA NA TRBV10-3 15 TGTGCCACTCGGCCGCCTGGAGGGCGCACAGATACGCAGTATTTT CATRPPGGRTDTQYF
TRBJ2-3 NA NA TRBV12-2 13 TGTGCAAGTCGCTTAGCGCATCAAATTGCGCAGTATTTT CASRLAHQIAQYF
TRBJ2-3 many NA TRBV2 15 TGTGCCAGCAGTATAGTGGGGGCCCGCACAGATACGCAGTATTTT CASSIVGARTDTQYF
TRBJ2-2 few NA TRBV20-1 12 TGCAGTGCTGAGGCGTTGGGCGGGGAGCTGTTTTTT CSAEALGGELFF
TRBJ2-3 few NA TRBV4-2 15 TGTGCCAGCAGCCAAGATTCGGATGGCACAGATACGCAGTATTTT CASSQDSDGTDTQYF
TRBJ2-3 many NA TRBV10-1 14 TGCGCCAGCAGTGATCTGGGGAACACAGATACGCAGTATTTT CASSDLGNTDTQYF
TRBJ2-1 many TRBD2 TRBV4-2 14 TGTGCCAGCAGCCAAGATATAGCGGGCGATGAGCAGTTCTTC CASSQDIAGDEQFF
TRBJ2-1 few TRBD2 TRBV4-1 15 TGCGCCAGCAGCCCTAGCGGGATCACCTACAATGAGCAGTTCTTC CASSPSGITYNEQFF
TRBJ2-1 many TRBD2 TRBV20-1 15 TGCAGTGCTTCAGACCTTAGCGGGACCCGGACTGAGCAGTTCTTC CSASDLSGTRTEQFF